A single sample gave rise to the 5 T cell receptor beta chains below, sequenced in a study of blood T cell repertoires in COVID-19. Assay: immunoSEQ multiplex PCR; the TCRdb copy retains only in-frame clones and omits some. The data show roughly 200,000 clones, roughly 81% seen once. The sample taken for sequencing was peripheral blood. The receptors here all came from a woman aged 65 to 85 with active or convalescent COVID-19.

The chain carries TRBV7-9 and TRBJ2-2; 7 nucleotides match TRBD2. Germline CDR1 and CDR2: SEHNR and FQNEAQ (reference sequence). The ends lost 7 bases at V and 5 bases at J; junction bases unmatched: 4. This CDR3 spans 13 amino acids. CDR3 nucleotides: TGTGCCAGCAAGGCGGGAGCGACCGGGGAGCTGTTTTTT. It translates to CASKAGATGELFF.

The genes are TRBV5-1 and TRBJ2-2; 15 bases agree with TRBD2. Losses at the gene ends were 4 bases for V and 0 bases for J; bases not matched to a gene: 4. The CDR3 consists of 18 residues. Germline CDR1 reads SGHRS; CDR2 reads YFSETQ. As DNA, the CDR3 is TGCGCCAGCAGCCGGGGACTAGCGGGAGGTTCGAACACCGGGGAGCTGTTTTTT. This gives the protein CASSRGLAGGSNTGELFF.

The chain is built from TRBV4-2 and TRBJ2-7; 12 nucleotides match TRBD1. Per the germline V gene, CDR1 is LGHNA and CDR2 is YNFKEQ. The ends lost 4 bases at V and 6 bases at J; junction bases unmatched: 4. The length of the CDR3 is 14 residues. Written as DNA, the CDR3 is TGTGCCAGCAGCCCCCGGGACAGGGGGCTCGAGCAGTACTTC. As protein: CASSPRDRGLEQYF.

This sequence joins TRBV10-1 and TRBJ2-3, with a tentative D call TRBD2 (6 bases). V was cut by 4 bases and J by 5 bases, with 10 bases left in between. CDR1 WNHNN and CDR2 SYGVQD come from the germline V gene (reference sequence). The CDR3 loop spans 13 amino acids. The CDR3 bases are TGCGCCAGCAGTGGGTACGGGGGAGATACGCAGTATTTT. Its translation is CASSGYGGDTQYF.

The chain is built from TRBV12-3 or TRBV12-4 and TRBJ1-3; D not certain. The ends were cut back, 3 bases at V and 4 bases at J, with 4 bases in the middle. The CDR3 has 12 residues. The chain's CDR3 is CASSFRGNTIYF. The CDR3 nucleotides read TGTGCCAGCAGTTTTCGGGGAAACACCATATATTTT.